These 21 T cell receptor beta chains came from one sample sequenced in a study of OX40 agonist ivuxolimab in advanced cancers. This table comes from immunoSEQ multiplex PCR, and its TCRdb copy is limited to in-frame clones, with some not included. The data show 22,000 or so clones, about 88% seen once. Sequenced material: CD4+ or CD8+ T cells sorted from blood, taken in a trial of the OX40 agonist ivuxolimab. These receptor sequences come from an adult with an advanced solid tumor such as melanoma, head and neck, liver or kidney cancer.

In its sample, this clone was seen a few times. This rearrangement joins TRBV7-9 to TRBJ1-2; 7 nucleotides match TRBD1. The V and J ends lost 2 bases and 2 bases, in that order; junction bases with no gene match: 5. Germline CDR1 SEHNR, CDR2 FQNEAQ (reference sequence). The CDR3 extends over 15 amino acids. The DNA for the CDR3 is TGTGCCAGCAGCTTACCCCTGACAGGGAACTATGGCTACACCTTC. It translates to CASSLPLTGNYGYTF.

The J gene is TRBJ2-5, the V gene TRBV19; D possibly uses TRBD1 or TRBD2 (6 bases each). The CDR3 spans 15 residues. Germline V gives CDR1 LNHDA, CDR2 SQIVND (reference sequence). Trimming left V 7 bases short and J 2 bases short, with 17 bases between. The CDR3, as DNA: TGTGCCAGTACGAGGGGGGCGGGACATCAAGAGACCCAGTACTTC. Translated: CASTRGAGHQETQYF. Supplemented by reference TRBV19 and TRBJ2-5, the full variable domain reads DGGITQSPKYLFRKEGQNVTLSCEQNLNHDAMYWYRQDPGQGLRLIYYSQIVNDFQKGDIAEGYSVSREKKESFPLTVTSAQKNPTAFYLCASTRGAGHQETQYFGPGTRLLVL.

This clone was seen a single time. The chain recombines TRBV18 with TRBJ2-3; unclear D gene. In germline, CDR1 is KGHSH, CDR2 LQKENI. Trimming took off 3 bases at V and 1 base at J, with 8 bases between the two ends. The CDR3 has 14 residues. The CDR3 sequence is CASSPEGRTDTQYF. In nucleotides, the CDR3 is TGTGCCAGCTCACCGGAAGGGCGCACAGATACGCAGTATTTT.

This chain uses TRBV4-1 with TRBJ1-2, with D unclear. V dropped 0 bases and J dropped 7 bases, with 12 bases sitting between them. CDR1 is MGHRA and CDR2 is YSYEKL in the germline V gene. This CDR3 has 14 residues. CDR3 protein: CASSQESGWGGYTF. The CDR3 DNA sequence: TGCGCCAGCAGCCAAGAGTCCGGGTGGGGTGGCTACACCTTC.

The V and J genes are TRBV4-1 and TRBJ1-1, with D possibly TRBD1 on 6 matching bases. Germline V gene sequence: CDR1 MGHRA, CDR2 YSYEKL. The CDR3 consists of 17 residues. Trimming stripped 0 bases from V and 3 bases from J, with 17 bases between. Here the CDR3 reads CASSQDRTGPIDTEAFF. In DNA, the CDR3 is TGCGCCAGCAGCCAAGATAGAACAGGGCCAATAGACACTGAAGCTTTCTTT.

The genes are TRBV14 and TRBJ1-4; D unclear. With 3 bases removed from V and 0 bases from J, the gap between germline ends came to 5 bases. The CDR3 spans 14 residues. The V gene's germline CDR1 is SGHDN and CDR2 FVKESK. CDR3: CASSQLATNEKLFF. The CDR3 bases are TGTGCCAGCAGCCAGCTTGCAACTAATGAAAAACTGTTTTTT.

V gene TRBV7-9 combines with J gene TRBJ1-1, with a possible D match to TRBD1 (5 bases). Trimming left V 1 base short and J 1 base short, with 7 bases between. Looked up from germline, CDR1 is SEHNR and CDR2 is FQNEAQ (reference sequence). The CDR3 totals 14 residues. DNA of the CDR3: TGTGCCAGCAGCTTAGTAACAGGGAACACTGAAGCTTTCTTT. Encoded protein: CASSLVTGNTEAFF.

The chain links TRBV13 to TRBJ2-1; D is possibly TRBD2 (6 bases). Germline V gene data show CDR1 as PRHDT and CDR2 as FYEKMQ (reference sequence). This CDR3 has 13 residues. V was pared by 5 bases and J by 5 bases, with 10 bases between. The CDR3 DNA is TGTGCCAGCAGCCTAAGACTAGACAATGAGCAGTTCTTC. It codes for CASSLRLDNEQFF.

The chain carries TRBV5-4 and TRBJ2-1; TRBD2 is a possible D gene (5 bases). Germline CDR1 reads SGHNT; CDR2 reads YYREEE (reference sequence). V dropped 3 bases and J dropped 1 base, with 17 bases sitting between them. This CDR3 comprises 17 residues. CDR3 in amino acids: CASSSSGVGISYNEQFF. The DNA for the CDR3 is TGTGCCAGCAGCTCCTCCGGGGTGGGGATATCCTACAATGAGCAGTTCTTC. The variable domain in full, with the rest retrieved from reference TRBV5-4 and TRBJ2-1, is ETGVTQSPTHLIKTRGQQVTLRCSSQSGHNTVSWYQQALGQGPQFIFQYYREEENGRGNFPPRFSGLQFPNYSSELNVNALELDDSALYLCASSSSGVGISYNEQFFGPGTRLTVL.

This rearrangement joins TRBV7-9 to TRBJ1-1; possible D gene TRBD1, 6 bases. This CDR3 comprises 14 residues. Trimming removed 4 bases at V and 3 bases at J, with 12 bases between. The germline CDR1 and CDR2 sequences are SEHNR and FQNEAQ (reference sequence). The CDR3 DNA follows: TGTGCCAGCAGCTCTAAGGGGGAGTACACTGAAGCTTTCTTT. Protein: CASSSKGEYTEAFF.

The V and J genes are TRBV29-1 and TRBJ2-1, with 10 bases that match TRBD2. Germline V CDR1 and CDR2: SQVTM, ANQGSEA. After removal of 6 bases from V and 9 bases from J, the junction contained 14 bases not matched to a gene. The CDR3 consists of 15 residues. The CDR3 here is CSVASLAGALGEQFF. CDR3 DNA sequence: TGCAGCGTCGCCAGCCTAGCGGGAGCCCTAGGTGAGCAGTTCTTC.

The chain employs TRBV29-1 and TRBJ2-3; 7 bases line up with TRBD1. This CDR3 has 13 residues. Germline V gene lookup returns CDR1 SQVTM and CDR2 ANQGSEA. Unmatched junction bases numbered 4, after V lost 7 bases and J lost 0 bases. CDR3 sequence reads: CSARQGSTDTQYF. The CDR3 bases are TGCAGCGCTCGACAGGGAAGCACAGATACGCAGTATTTT.

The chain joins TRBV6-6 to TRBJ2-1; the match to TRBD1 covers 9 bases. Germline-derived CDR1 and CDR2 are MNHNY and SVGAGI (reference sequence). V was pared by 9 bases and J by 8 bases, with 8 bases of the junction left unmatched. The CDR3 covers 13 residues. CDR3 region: CASNPGQGYEQFF. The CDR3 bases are TGTGCCAGTAACCCGGGACAGGGCTATGAGCAGTTCTTC.

The CDR3 DNA reads as TGTGCCAGCAGCTTGGGGGGAAACACCGGGGAGCTGTTTTTT. It translates to CASSLGGNTGELFF. The chain has TRBV5-4 and TRBJ2-2, with D hard to call. Trimming removed 0 bases from V and 2 bases from J, with 5 bases in between. Germline CDR1 and CDR2: SGHNT and YYREEE (reference sequence). The CDR3 contains 14 residues.

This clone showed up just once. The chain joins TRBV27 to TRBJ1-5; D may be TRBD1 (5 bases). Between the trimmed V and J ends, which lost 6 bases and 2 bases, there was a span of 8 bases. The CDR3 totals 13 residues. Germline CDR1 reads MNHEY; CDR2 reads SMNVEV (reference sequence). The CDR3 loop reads CASRGVGNQPQHF. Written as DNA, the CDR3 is TGTGCCAGCAGGGGGGTAGGCAATCAGCCCCAGCATTTT.

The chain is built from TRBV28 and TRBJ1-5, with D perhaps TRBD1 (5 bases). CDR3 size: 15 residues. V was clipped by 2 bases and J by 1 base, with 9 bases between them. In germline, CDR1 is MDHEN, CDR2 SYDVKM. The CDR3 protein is CASSLSRGSNQPQHF. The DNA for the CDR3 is TGTGCCAGCAGTTTAAGCCGGGGGAGCAATCAGCCCCAGCATTTT. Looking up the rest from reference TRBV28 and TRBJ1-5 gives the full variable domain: DVKVTQSSRYLVKRTGEKVFLECVQDMDHENMFWYRQDPGLGLRLIYFSYDVKMKEKGDIPEGYSVSREKKERFSLILESASTNQTSMYLCASSLSRGSNQPQHFGDGTRLSIL.

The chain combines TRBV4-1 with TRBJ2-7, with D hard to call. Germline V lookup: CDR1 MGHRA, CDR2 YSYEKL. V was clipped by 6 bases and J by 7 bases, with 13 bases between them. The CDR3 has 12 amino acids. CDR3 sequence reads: CASRGSWGEQYF. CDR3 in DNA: TGCGCCAGCAGGGGATCGTGGGGAGAGCAGTACTTC.

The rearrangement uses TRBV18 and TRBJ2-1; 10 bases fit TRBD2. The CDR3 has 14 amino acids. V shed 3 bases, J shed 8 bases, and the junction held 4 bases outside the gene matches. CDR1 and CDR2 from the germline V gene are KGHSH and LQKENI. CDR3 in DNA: TGTGCCAGCTCACCCTGGACTAGCGGCGATGAGCAGTTCTTC. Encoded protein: CASSPWTSGDEQFF.

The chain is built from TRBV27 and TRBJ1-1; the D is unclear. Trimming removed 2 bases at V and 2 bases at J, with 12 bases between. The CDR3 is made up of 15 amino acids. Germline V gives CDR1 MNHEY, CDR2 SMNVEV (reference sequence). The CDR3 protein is CASSLGIGQNTEAFF. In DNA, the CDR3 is TGTGCCAGCAGTTTAGGAATAGGTCAAAACACTGAAGCTTTCTTT.

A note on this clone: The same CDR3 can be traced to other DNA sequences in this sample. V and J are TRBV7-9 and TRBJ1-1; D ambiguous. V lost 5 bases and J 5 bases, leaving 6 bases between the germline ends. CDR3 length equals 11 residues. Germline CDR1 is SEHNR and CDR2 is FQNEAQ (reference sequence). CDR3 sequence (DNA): TGTGCCAGCAGCCTAGGAACTGAAGCTTTCTTT. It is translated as CASSLGTEAFF.

CDR3 protein: CASSFARSTWDEQFF. CDR3 DNA sequence: TGCGCCAGCAGCTTTGCCCGGTCCACGTGGGATGAGCAGTTCTTC. The V call is TRBV5-1, the J call TRBJ2-1; D gene unclear. Germline loops: CDR1 SGHRS, CDR2 YFSETQ. The CDR3 consists of 15 residues. V lost 2 bases and J 8 bases, leaving 17 bases between the germline ends.